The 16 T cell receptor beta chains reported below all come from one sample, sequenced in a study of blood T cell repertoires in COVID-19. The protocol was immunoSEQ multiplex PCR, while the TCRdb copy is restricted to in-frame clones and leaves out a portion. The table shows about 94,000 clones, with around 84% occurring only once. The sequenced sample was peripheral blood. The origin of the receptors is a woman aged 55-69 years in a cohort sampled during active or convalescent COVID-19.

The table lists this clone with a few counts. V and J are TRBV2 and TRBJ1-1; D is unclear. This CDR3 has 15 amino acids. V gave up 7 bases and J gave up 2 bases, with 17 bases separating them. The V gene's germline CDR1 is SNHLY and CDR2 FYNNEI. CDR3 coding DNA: TGTGCCAGCACCAAGGAGGCAGGCTTCAACACTGAAGCTTTCTTT. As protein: CASTKEAGFNTEAFF.

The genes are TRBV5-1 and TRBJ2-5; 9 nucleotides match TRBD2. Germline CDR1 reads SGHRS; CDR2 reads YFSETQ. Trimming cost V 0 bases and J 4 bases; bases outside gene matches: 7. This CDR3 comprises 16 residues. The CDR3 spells CASSLGVAGVGETQYF. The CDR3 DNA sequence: TGCGCCAGCAGCTTGGGGGTAGCGGGAGTAGGAGAGACCCAGTACTTC.

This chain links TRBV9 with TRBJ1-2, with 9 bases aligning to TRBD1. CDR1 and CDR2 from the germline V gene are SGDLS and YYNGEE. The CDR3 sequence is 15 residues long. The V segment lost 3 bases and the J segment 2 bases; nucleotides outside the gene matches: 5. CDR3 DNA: TGTGCCAGCAGCGACGGACAGGGGTCGAACTATGGCTACACCTTC. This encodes CASSDGQGSNYGYTF.

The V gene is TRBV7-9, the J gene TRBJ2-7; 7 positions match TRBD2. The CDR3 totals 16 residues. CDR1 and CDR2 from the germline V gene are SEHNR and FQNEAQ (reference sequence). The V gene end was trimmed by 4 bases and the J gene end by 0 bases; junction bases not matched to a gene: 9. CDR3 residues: CASSSVGTNDSYEQYF. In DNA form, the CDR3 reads TGTGCCAGCAGCTCCGTCGGGACTAACGACTCCTACGAGCAGTACTTC. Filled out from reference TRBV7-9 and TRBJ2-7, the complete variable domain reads DTGVSQNPRHKITKRGQNVTFRCDPISEHNRLYWYRQTLGQGPEFLTYFQNEAQLEKSRLLSDRFSAERPKGSFSTLEIQRTEQGDSAMYLCASSSVGTNDSYEQYFGPGTRLTVT.

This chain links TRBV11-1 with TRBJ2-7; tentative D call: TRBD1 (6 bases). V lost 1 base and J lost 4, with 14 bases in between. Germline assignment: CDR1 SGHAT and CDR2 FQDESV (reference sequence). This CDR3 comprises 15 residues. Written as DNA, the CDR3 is TGTGCCAGCAGCTTAGTCAACAGGGTGGAGTACGAGCAGTACTTC. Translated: CASSLVNRVEYEQYF.

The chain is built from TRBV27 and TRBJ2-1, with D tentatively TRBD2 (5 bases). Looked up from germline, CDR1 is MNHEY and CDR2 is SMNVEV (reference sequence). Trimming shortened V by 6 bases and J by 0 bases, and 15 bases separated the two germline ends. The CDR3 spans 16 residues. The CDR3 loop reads CASREPGLHSYNEQFF. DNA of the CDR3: TGTGCCAGCAGAGAACCTGGACTCCACTCCTACAATGAGCAGTTCTTC.

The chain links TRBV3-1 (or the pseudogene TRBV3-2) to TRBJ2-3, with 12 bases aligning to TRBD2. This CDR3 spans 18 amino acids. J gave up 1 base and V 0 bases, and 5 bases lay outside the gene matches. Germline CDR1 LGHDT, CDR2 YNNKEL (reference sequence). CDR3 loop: CASSQDKGLAGRTDTQYF. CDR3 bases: TGTGCCAGCAGCCAAGATAAGGGACTAGCGGGTCGCACAGATACGCAGTATTTT.

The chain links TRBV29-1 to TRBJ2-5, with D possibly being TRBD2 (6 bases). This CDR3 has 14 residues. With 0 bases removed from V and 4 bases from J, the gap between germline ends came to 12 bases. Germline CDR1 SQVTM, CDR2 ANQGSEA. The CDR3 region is CSVEDGAGTETQYF. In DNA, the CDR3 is TGCAGCGTTGAAGATGGGGCGGGAACAGAGACCCAGTACTTC. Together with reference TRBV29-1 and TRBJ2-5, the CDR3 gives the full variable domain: SAVISQKPSRDICQRGTSLTIQCQVDSQVTMMFWYRQQPGQSLTLIATANQGSEATYESGFVIDKFPISRPNLTFSTLTVSNMSPEDSSIYLCSVEDGAGTETQYFGPGTRLLVL.

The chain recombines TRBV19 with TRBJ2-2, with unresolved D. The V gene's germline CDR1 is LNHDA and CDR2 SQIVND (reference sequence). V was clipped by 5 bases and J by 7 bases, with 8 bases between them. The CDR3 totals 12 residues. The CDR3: CASSFGFGELFF. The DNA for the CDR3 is TGTGCCAGTAGTTTTGGCTTCGGGGAGCTGTTTTTT.

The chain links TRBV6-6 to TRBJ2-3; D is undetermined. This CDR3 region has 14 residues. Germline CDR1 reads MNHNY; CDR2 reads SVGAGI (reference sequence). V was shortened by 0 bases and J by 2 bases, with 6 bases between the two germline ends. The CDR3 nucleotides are TGTGCCAGCAGTTACTCAAGAGTCACAGATACGCAGTATTTT. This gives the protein CASSYSRVTDTQYF.

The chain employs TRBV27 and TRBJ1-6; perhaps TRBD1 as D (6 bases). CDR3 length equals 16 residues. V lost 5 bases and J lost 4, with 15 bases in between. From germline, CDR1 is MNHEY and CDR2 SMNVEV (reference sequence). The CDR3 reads CASSTGTTYYNSPLHF. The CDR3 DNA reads TGTGCCAGCAGTACAGGGACCACTTATTATAATTCACCCCTCCACTTT.

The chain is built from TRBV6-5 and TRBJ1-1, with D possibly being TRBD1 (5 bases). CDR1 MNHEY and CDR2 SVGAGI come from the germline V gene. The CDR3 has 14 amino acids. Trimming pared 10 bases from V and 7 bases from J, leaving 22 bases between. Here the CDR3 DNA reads TGTGCCACCCCGCCAAACTTAGGCGGGGGTGAAGCTTTCTTT. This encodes CATPPNLGGGEAFF.

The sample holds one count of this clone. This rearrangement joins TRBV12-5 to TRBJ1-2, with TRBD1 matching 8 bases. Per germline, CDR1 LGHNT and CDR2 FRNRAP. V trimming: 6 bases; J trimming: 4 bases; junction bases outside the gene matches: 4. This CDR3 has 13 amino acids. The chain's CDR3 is CASGRTGSYGYTF. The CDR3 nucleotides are TGTGCTAGTGGCCGGACAGGGTCCTATGGCTACACCTTC.

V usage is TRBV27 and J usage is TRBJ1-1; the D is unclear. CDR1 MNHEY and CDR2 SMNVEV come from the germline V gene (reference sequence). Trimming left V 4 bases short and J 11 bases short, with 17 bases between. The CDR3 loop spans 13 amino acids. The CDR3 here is CASSSILRAPAFF. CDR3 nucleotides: TGTGCCAGCAGTTCCATCCTTCGAGCCCCCGCTTTCTTT.

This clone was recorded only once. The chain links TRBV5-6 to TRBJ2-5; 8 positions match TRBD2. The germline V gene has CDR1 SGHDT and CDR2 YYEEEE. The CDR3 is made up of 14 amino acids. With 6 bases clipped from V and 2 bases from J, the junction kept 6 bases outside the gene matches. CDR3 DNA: TGTGCCAGCAACCCGGGACTAGGGCAAGAGACCCAGTACTTC. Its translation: CASNPGLGQETQYF.

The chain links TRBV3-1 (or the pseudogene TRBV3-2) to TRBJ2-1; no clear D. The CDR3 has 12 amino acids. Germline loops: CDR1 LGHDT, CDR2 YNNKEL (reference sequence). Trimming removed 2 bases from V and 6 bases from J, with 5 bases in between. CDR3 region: CASSQFRNEQFF. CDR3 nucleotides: TGTGCCAGCAGCCAATTCCGCAATGAGCAGTTCTTC.